The clone carrying this TCR beta chain was seen a handful of times. What it recognizes is unknown. The PCR made use of 60 Vbeta and 13 Jbeta primers. Assay: immunoSEQ multiplex PCR; the TCRdb copy retains only in-frame clones and omits some. The table records about 120,000 clones, 65% to 85% of them present only once. The sample originates from a study of cytomegalovirus exposure and HLA in healthy donors. Overall study: Approximately 180 million T cells yielded approximately 100 million unique TCR beta sequences, as an earlier analysis found. Study-level findings and limits: Published work reported that the classifier diagnosed cytomegalovirus status with high specificity and sensitivity.

Germline V gene sequence: CDR1 GTSNPN, CDR2 SVGIG (reference sequence). The ends were cut back, 1 base at V and 1 base at J, with 10 bases in the middle. The CDR3 extends over 14 amino acids. V and J are TRBV30 and TRBJ1-1; D perhaps matches TRBD1 (5 bases). Sequences were obtained from PBMCs. This TCR came from a man aged 50-60 years in good health and CMV-seronegative. The CDR3 region has the DNA TGTGCCTGGAGTGGGGGCGGGGAGAACACTGAAGCTTTCTTT. Translating gives CAWSGGGENTEAFF.